These 17 T cell receptor beta chains share one sample of origin, sequenced in a study of blood T cell repertoires in COVID-19. Data came from immunoSEQ multiplex PCR; TCRdb stores just in-frame clones and leaves some out. This table holds 130,000 or so clones, around 89% found once. Input material: peripheral blood. The receptors come from a man between 60 and 75 years old with COVID-19, enrolled during active disease.

The J gene is TRBJ2-7, the V gene TRBV5-4; possibly TRBD1 for D (5 bases). The V gene lost 2 bases and the J gene lost 4 bases, with 13 bases spanning the gap. Germline lookup yields CDR1 SGHNT and CDR2 YYREEE (reference sequence). This CDR3 spans 14 amino acids. The CDR3 loop reads CASSFGGRGYEQYF. The CDR3 region has the DNA TGTGCCAGCAGCTTTGGCGGAAGGGGTTACGAGCAGTACTTC.

V and J are TRBV12-3 or TRBV12-4 and TRBJ2-7; D remains ambiguous. Trimming took off 3 bases at V and 4 bases at J, with 4 bases between the two ends. The CDR3 sequence is 11 residues long. Here the CDR3 reads CASSFGYEQYF. In DNA, the CDR3 is TGTGCCAGCAGTTTCGGGTACGAGCAGTACTTC.

The chain recombines TRBV19 with TRBJ1-5; no firm D call. V lost 8 bases to trimming and J lost 5 bases, with 16 bases between them. The CDR3 spans 14 residues. Germline V gene lookup returns CDR1 LNHDA and CDR2 SQIVND (reference sequence). CDR3 sequence reads: CASHKEGRDQPQHF. In nucleotides, the CDR3 is TGTGCCAGTCATAAGGAGGGAAGGGATCAGCCCCAGCATTTT.

The chain uses TRBV15 and TRBJ2-5, with a possible D match to TRBD1 (6 bases). CDR1 is LNHNV, CDR2 YYDKDF, per germline (reference sequence). The CDR3 covers 15 residues. Trimming took off 1 base at V and 7 bases at J, with 16 bases between the two ends. DNA for the CDR3: TGTGCCACCAGCAGAGCAGGGGTTGAGACAGGGACCCAGTACTTC. It is translated as CATSRAGVETGTQYF.

The chain uses TRBV11-3 and TRBJ1-1; 7 bases are a match to TRBD1. The CDR3 sequence is 17 residues long. The trim removed 11 bases at V and 4 bases at J, leaving 22 bases unmatched. In germline, CDR1 is SGHNT, CDR2 YENEEA. CDR3 nucleotide sequence: TGTGCCGCGCCGACGGACCGGGACAGAGACCAGGGCACTGAAGCTTTCTTT. Protein sequence: CAAPTDRDRDQGTEAFF.

This chain uses TRBV29-1 with TRBJ1-1, with 9 bases identical to TRBD1. Germline V gene lookup returns CDR1 SQVTM and CDR2 ANQGSEA. V was pared by 6 bases and J by 3 bases, with 8 bases of the junction left unmatched. This CDR3 has 14 residues. For the CDR3, the DNA is TGCAGCGTCGTACCGGGACAGGGCCACACTGAAGCTTTCTTT. This sequence encodes CSVVPGQGHTEAFF.

Only a few counts were recorded for this clone. V is TRBV6-5 and J is TRBJ1-6, with D uncertain. The V end lost 4 bases, the J end lost 0 bases, and 10 bases lay between the germline ends. The germline V gene encodes CDR1 MNHEY and CDR2 SVGAGI. This CDR3 is 16 amino acids long. CDR3 amino acids: CASSLVSSSYNSPLHF. CDR3 in DNA: TGTGCCAGCAGTTTAGTGTCAAGCTCCTATAATTCACCCCTCCACTTT.

The rearrangement links TRBV5-1 to TRBJ1-1, with D tentatively TRBD1 (5 bases). The CDR3 is 14 amino acids. The germline V gene encodes CDR1 SGHRS and CDR2 YFSETQ. The V end was cut by 2 bases, the J end by 2 bases, with 10 bases between. This CDR3 is CASSFSGGNTEAFF. CDR3 sequence (DNA): TGCGCCAGCAGCTTTAGCGGGGGAAACACTGAAGCTTTCTTT.

The chain recombines TRBV28 with TRBJ2-5, with 14 nucleotides matching TRBD2. CDR1 is MDHEN, CDR2 SYDVKM, per germline. CDR3 length: 15 residues. Losses at the gene ends were 10 bases for V and 2 bases for J; bases not matched to a gene: 6. CDR3 region: CATHGLAGGQETQYF. For the CDR3, the DNA is TGTGCCACCCACGGACTAGCGGGGGGTCAAGAGACCCAGTACTTC.

This chain joins TRBV9 and TRBJ2-2, with D perhaps TRBD1 (6 bases). Trimming shortened V by 3 bases and J by 2 bases, and 17 bases separated the two germline ends. The germline V gene has CDR1 SGDLS and CDR2 YYNGEE. The length of the CDR3 is 17 residues. In nucleotides, the CDR3 is TGTGCCAGCAGCGCTAGAGGCAACAGGGTCAACACCGGGGAGCTGTTTTTT. Translation: CASSARGNRVNTGELFF.

This chain connects TRBV6-6 to TRBJ1-6; D perhaps matches TRBD1 (6 bases). CDR3 size: 14 residues. Germline CDR1 reads MNHNY; CDR2 reads SVGAGI (reference sequence). V shed 3 bases and J shed 5 bases, with 8 bases lying between them. CDR3 amino acids: CASSYRDNNSPLHF. The DNA for the CDR3 is TGTGCCAGCAGTTATCGGGACAATAATTCACCCCTCCACTTT.

The CDR3 region is CASSLGPARDTGELFF. CDR3 DNA: TGTGCCAGCAGCTTGGGCCCAGCTCGGGACACCGGGGAGCTGTTTTTT. This chain joins TRBV5-5 and TRBJ2-2; D uncertain. The CDR3 extends over 16 amino acids. Trimming shortened V by 0 bases and J by 3 bases, and 12 bases separated the two germline ends. CDR1 SGHKS and CDR2 YYEKEE come from the germline V gene (reference sequence).

The chain links TRBV12-5 to TRBJ2-5, with 11 positions matching TRBD2. This CDR3 contains 15 residues. Per the germline V gene, CDR1 is LGHNT and CDR2 is FRNRAP. V lost 6 bases and J lost 5; bases outside the gene matches: 8. CDR3 region: CASGEIAGGKETQYF. DNA of the CDR3: TGTGCTAGTGGGGAAATAGCGGGGGGGAAGGAGACCCAGTACTTC.

This clone came up once. This sequence joins TRBV2 and TRBJ1-2, with D perhaps TRBD1 (6 bases). V was pared by 4 bases and J by 9 bases, with 21 bases between. This CDR3 region has 15 residues. Germline CDR1 is SNHLY and CDR2 is FYNNEI. The CDR3: CASSGGLDTGRRYTF. CDR3 coding DNA: TGTGCCAGCAGTGGGGGGCTTGACACAGGGAGACGCTACACCTTC.

This chain joins TRBV6-4 and TRBJ2-3; 11 nucleotides agree with TRBD2. Unmatched junction bases numbered 6, after V lost 4 bases and J lost 0 bases. In germline, CDR1 is MRHNA, CDR2 SNTAGT. The CDR3 length is 17 residues. Here the CDR3 reads CASSALAGAPSTDTQYF. Written as DNA, the CDR3 is TGTGCCAGCAGTGCACTAGCGGGGGCTCCTAGCACAGATACGCAGTATTTT.

The chain carries TRBV3-1 (or the pseudogene TRBV3-2) and TRBJ2-2, with D hard to call. Germline values: CDR1 LGHDT, CDR2 YNNKEL (reference sequence). The V end was cut by 8 bases, the J end by 2 bases, with 6 bases between. The CDR3 totals 12 residues. The CDR3 DNA sequence: TGTGCCAGCCGACTTAACACCGGGGAGCTGTTTTTT. It yields the protein CASRLNTGELFF.

The CDR3 DNA follows: TGTGCCAGCAGTGAAGCCGACAGGGCCAGAGGCTCACCCCTCCACTTT. It yields the protein CASSEADRARGSPLHF. The rearrangement links TRBV2 to TRBJ1-6; 7 bases align to TRBD1. This CDR3 contains 16 residues. V lost 0 bases and J lost 10; bases outside the gene matches: 9. The germline gives CDR1 SNHLY, CDR2 FYNNEI.